This entry is about one T cell receptor (beta chain). Its antigen is still unknown. The sample belongs to a study of T cells after yellow fever vaccination. In the study overall: Libraries from low-cell-number fractions were prepared with the SMART-Seq v4 Ultra Low Input RNA kit.

Universal primer sites and UMIs were introduced during 5'RACE template-switching synthesis of TCR cDNA. TCRdb itself ran the 5' RACE reads through MiXCR, one entry per CDR3 protein. Of hundreds of thousands of distinct CDR3 sequences listed, approximately 13% are singletons. The V end was cut by 10 bases, the J end by 4 bases, with 23 bases between. CDR3 length: 17 residues. The germline V gene encodes CDR1 ENHRY and CDR2 SYGVKD. General study points: At around 95% for CD4 and around 91% for CD8, most primary-vaccination clones showed up again after the booster. Peaking faster, on day 5 versus 15, the secondary response was nonetheless weaker.

The gene calls are TRBV10-3 and TRBJ2-6, with TRBD1 as a possible D gene (6 bases). This sample comprised PBMCs, obtained on the day of the yellow fever booster vaccination. The sequence came from a young man who received the YFV17D yellow fever vaccine. DNA for the CDR3: TGTGCCACCGAAATGATGACACAGGGCGGCGGGGCCAACGTCCTGACTTTC. Translated, it gives CATEMMTQGGGANVLTF.